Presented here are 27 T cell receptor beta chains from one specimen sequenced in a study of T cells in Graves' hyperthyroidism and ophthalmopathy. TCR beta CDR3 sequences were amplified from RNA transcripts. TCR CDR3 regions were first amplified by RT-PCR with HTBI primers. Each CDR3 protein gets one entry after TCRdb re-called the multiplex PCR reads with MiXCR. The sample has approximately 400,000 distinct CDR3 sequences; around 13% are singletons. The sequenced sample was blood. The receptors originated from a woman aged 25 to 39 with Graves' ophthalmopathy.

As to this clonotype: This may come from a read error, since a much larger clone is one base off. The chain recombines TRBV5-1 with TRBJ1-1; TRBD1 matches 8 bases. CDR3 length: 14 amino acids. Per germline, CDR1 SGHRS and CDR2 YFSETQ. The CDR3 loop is CAISLGQGGREAFF. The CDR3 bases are TGCGCCATCAGCCTAGGACAGGGAGGTAGGGAAGCTTTCTTT.

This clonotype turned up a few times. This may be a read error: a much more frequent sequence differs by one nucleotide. CDR3: CASSLGGVMYNEQLF. The CDR3 nucleotides are TGCGCCAGCAGCTTGGGGGGGGTTATGTACAATGAGCAGCTCTTC. V gene TRBV5-1 combines with J gene TRBJ2-1; D might be TRBD2 (6 bases). Looked up from germline, CDR1 is SGHRS and CDR2 is YFSETQ. The CDR3 runs 15 residues.

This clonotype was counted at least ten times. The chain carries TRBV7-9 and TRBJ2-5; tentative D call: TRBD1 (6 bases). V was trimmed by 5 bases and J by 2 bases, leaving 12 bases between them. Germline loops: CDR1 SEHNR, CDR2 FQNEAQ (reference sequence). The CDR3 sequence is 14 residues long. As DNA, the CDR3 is TGTGCCAGCAGCGCAGGGGATAGGCAAGAGACCCAGTACTTC. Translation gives CASSAGDRQETQYF.

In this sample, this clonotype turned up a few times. CDR3 residues: CSAEPGQGYTGELFF. CDR3 DNA: TGCAGTGCCGAACCGGGACAGGGATACACCGGGGAGCTGTTTTTT. V usage is TRBV20-1 and J usage is TRBJ2-2, with 9 positions matching TRBD1. This CDR3 region has 15 residues. Germline V lookup: CDR1 DFQATT, CDR2 SNEGSKA (reference sequence). V shed 6 bases and J 3 bases; nucleotides not matched to a gene: 8.

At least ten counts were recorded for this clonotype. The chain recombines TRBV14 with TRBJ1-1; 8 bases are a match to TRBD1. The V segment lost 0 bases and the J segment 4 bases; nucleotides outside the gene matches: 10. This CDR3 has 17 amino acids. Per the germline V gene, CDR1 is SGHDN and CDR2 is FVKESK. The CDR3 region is CASSQDRTGSRSTEAFF. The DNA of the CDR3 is TGTGCCAGCAGCCAAGATAGGACAGGGTCGAGGAGCACTGAAGCTTTCTTT.

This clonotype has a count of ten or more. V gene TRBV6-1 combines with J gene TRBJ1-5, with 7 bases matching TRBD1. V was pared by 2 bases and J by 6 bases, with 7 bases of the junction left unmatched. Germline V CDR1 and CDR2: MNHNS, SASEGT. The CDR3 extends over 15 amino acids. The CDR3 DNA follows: TGTGCCAGCAGTGAACCAGACAGGGTTACTCAGCCCCAGCATTTT. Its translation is CASSEPDRVTQPQHF.

The CDR3 region is CASSSLRGAGELFF. The CDR3 DNA sequence: TGTGCCAGCAGTTCTCTGAGGGGGGCCGGGGAGCTGTTTTTT. This chain uses TRBV12-3 or TRBV12-4 with TRBJ2-2; D may match TRBD1 or TRBD2 (6 bases each). The CDR3 is 14 residues long. Trimming removed 4 bases at V and 6 bases at J, with 12 bases between.

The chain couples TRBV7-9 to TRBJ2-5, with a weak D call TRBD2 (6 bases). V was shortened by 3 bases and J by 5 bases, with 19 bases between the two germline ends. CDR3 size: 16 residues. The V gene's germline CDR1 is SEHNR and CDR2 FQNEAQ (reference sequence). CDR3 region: CASSFAGGVSAETQYF. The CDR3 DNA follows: TGTGCCAGCAGCTTTGCTGGCGGGGTTAGCGCGGAGACCCAGTACTTC.

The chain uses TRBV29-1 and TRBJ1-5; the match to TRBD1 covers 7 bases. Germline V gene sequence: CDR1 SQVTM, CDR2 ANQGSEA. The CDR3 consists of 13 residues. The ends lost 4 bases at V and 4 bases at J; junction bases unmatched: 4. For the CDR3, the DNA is TGCAGCGTTGGGGCAGGGGGAAATCAGCCCCAGCATTTT. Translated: CSVGAGGNQPQHF.

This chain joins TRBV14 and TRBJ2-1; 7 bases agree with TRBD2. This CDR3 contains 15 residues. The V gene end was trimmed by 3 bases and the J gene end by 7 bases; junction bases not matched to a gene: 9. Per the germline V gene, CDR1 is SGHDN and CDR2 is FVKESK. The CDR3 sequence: CASSQRWGEGNEQFF. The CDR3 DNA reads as TGTGCCAGCAGCCAGCGCTGGGGGGAGGGGAATGAGCAGTTCTTC.

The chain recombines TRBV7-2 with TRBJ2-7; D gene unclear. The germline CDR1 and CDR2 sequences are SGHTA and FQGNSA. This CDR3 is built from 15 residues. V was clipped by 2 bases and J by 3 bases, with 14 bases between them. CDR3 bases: TGTGCCAGCAGCTTAAGCCTGGGCGGTGGCTACGAGCAGTACTTC. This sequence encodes CASSLSLGGGYEQYF.

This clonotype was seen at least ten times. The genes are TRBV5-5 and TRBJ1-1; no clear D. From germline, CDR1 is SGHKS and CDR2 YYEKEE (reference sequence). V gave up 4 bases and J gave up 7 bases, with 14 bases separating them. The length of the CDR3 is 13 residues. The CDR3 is CASSNPDKGEAFF. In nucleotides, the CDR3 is TGTGCCAGCAGCAACCCAGACAAAGGTGAAGCTTTCTTT.

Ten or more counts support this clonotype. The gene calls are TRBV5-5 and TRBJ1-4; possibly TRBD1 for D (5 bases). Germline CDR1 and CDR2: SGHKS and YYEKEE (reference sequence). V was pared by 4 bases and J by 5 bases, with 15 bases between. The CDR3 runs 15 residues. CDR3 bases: TGTGCCAGCAGCCCCCTGGGGACGGGGAATGAAAAACTGTTTTTT. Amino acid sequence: CASSPLGTGNEKLFF.

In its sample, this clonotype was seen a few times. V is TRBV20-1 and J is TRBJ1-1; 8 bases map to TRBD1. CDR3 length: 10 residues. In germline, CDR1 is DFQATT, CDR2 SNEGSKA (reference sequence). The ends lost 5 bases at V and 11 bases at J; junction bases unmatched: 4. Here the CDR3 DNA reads TGCAGTGCTGACAGGGGTACCGCTTTCTTT. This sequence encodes CSADRGTAFF.

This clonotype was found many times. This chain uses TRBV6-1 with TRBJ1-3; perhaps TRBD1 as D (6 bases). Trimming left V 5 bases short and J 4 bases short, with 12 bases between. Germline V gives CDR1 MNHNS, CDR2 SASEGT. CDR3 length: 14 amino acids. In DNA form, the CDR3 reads TGTGCCAGCAGTACAGCAGGGGCGGGAAACACCATATATTTT. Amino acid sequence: CASSTAGAGNTIYF.

The CDR3 reads CASSDSDRGYEQYF. The CDR3 DNA is TGTGCCAGCAGTGACTCCGACAGGGGCTACGAGCAGTACTTC. The chain carries TRBV25-1 and TRBJ2-7, with 8 bases that match TRBD1. The CDR3 has 14 residues. V dropped 3 bases and J dropped 3; count of bases not matched to a gene: 4. CDR1 and CDR2 from the germline V gene are MGHDK and SYGVNS.

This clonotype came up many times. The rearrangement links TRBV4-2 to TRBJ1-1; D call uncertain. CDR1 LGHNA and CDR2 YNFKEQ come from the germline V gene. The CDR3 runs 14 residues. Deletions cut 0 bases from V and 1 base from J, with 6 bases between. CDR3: CASSQETANTEAFF. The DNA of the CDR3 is TGTGCCAGCAGCCAAGAAACAGCGAACACTGAAGCTTTCTTT.

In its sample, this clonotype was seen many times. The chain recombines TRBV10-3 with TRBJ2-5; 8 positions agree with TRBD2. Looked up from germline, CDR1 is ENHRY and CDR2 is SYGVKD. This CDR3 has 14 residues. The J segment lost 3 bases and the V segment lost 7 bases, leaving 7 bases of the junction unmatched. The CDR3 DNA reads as TGTGCCATCAATCCGGGGGGGCCCGAAGAGACCCAGTACTTC. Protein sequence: CAINPGGPEETQYF.

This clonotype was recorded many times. In DNA, the CDR3 is TGTGCCAGCAGTTACCCCTCTAGGGGGATCTCTGGAAACACCATATATTTT. Translated, it gives CASSYPSRGISGNTIYF. The chain links TRBV6-6 to TRBJ1-3; a weak D match, TRBD1 (6 bases). The V end lost 2 bases, the J end lost 0 bases, and 14 bases lay between the germline ends. The length of the CDR3 is 17 residues. Germline V CDR1 and CDR2: MNHNY, SVGAGI (reference sequence).

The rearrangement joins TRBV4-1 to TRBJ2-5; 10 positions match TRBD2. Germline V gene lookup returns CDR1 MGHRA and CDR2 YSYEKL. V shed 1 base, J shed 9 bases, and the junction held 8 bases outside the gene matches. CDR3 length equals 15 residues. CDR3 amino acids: CASSQAWTSGGSQYF. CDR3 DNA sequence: TGCGCCAGCAGCCAAGCATGGACTAGCGGAGGCTCCCAGTACTTC.

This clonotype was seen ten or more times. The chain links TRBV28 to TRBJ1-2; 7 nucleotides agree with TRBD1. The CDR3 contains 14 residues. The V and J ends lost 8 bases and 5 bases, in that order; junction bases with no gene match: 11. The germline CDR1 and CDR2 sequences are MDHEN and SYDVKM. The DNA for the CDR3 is TGTGCCAGCTCTCGACAGGGAATAGGGTATGGCTACACCTTC. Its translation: CASSRQGIGYGYTF.

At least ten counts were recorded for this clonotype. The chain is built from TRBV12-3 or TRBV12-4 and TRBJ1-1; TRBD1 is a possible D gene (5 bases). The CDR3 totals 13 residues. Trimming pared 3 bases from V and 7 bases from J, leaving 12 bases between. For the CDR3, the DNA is TGTGCCAGCAGTTTCAGAGGGGTGCGTGAAGCTTTCTTT. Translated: CASSFRGVREAFF.

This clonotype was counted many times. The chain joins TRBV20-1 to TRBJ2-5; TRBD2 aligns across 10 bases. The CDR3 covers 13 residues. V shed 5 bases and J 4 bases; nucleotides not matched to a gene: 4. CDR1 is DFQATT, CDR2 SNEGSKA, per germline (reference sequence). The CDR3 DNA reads TGCAGTGCTTCTAGCGGGGGTTCAGAGACCCAGTACTTC. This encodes CSASSGGSETQYF.

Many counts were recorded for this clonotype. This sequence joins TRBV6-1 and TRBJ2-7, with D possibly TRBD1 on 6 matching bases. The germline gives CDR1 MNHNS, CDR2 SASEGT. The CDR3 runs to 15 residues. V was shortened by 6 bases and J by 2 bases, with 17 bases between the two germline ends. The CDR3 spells CASSKKTGPPYEQYF. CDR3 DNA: TGTGCCAGCAGCAAAAAGACAGGCCCGCCCTACGAGCAGTACTTC.

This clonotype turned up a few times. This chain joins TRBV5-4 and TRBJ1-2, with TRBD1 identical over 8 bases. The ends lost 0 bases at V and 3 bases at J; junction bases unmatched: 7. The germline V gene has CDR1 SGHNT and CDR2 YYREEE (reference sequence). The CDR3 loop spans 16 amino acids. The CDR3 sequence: CASSLARAGGHYGYTF. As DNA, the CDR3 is TGTGCCAGCAGCTTGGCCCGGGCAGGGGGCCACTATGGCTACACCTTC.

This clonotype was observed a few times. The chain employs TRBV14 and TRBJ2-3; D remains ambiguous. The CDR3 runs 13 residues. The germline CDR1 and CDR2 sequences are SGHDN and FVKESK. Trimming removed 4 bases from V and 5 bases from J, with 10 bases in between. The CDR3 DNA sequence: TGTGCCAGCAGCCTACGGACGATAGATACGCAGTATTTT. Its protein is CASSLRTIDTQYF.

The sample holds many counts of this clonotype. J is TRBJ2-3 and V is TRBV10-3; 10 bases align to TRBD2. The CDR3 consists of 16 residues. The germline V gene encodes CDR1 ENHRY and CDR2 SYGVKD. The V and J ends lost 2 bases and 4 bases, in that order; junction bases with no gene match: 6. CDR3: CAISERSGGASDTQYF. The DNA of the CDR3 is TGTGCCATCAGTGAGAGGAGCGGGGGGGCTTCAGATACGCAGTATTTT.